The subject of this entry is one TCR beta chain. In the study's own analysis: Nucleated cell number was recorded as an estimate derived from reference gene primer amplification. Method: immunoSEQ multiplex PCR; TCRdb's copy keeps in-frame clones and lacks some. The V and J calls and the clone size are those of that table, but D and trimming were determined from the DNA. The table lists almost 30,000 clones, roughly nine tenths of them singletons, with roughly 9.8% in the top ten. The CDR3 is 13 residues long. V lost 5 bases to trimming and J lost 7 bases, with 14 bases between them. Germline lookup yields CDR1 MDHEN and CDR2 SYDVKM. The data belong to a study of blood T cell repertoires in COVID-19. Overall study: The United States, Italy and Spain were the sources of the acute and convalescent COVID-19 samples.

What was sequenced was peripheral blood. J is TRBJ1-2 and V is TRBV28, with a possible D match to TRBD1 (6 bases). This TCR derives from a human donor in a cohort sampled during active COVID-19. DNA of the CDR3: TGTGCCAGCAGTAAAACGGACAGCCTTGGCTACACCTTC. Its protein product is CASSKTDSLGYTF.